Below, 21 T cell receptor beta chains from the same sample are listed, as sequenced in a study of regulatory T cells in long-lasting Graves disease. Construction of the TCR beta libraries employed iRepertoire HTBI primers in conjunction with Arm-PCR of CDR3 regions. MiXCR was run by TCRdb on the multiplex PCR reads, yielding one entry per CDR3 protein. The profile covers over 450,000 distinct CDR3 sequences, with under 25% appearing a single time and roughly 7% taken by the ten largest. Noted time point: persistent/refractory GD, antithyroid drugs over 5 years with positive TRAb. There was RNA extracted from PBMCs, and the TCR library was made from it. This sample comprised peripheral blood mononuclear cells (PBMCs), obtained when the disease was refractory, from a patient treated with antithyroid drugs. The receptor source for this set is a female donor with Graves disease.

This clonotype was seen at least ten times. The V gene is TRBV20-1, the J gene TRBJ2-5; tentatively, D is TRBD2 (6 bases). Germline CDR1 and CDR2: DFQATT and SNEGSKA (reference sequence). The CDR3 loop spans 15 amino acids. The V and J ends lost 0 bases and 1 base respectively, with 12 bases between them. The CDR3 region is CSAREGGTLQETQYF. The CDR3 DNA follows: TGCAGTGCTAGAGAGGGTGGGACTCTCCAAGAGACCCAGTACTTC.

This clonotype was seen at least ten times. The rearrangement links TRBV6-1 to TRBJ1-2, with D possibly being TRBD1 (6 bases). Germline lookup yields CDR1 MNHNS and CDR2 SASEGT. Trimming removed 6 bases at V and 4 bases at J, with 24 bases between. This CDR3 is 17 amino acids long. CDR3 DNA sequence: TGTGCCAGCAGACACTCTCTGAAACAGGGATACCGCTATGGCTACACCTTC. This codes for CASRHSLKQGYRYGYTF.

This clonotype was picked up a small number of times. The V and J genes are TRBV6-1 and TRBJ2-7; 9 nucleotides agree with TRBD1. This CDR3 contains 14 residues. The V gene's germline CDR1 is MNHNS and CDR2 SASEGT. The V and J ends lost 6 bases and 0 bases, in that order; junction bases with no gene match: 3. The CDR3, as DNA: TGTGCCAGCAGCGGACAGGGGACCTCCTACGAGCAGTACTTC. Residues: CASSGQGTSYEQYF.

This clonotype was seen many times. The V call is TRBV28, the J call TRBJ1-1; weak D call: TRBD1 (6 bases). Trimming shortened V by 6 bases and J by 0 bases, and 11 bases separated the two germline ends. Germline CDR1 is MDHEN and CDR2 is SYDVKM. The CDR3 sequence is 14 residues long. The chain's CDR3 is CASRLQGMNTEAFF. The DNA of the CDR3 is TGTGCCAGCAGGTTACAGGGCATGAACACTGAAGCTTTCTTT.

The V and J genes are TRBV4-1 and TRBJ2-7; D is perhaps TRBD1 (6 bases). This CDR3 contains 15 residues. Trimming stripped 1 base from V and 5 bases from J, with 15 bases between. In germline, CDR1 is MGHRA, CDR2 YSYEKL. Written as DNA, the CDR3 is TGCGCCAGCAGCCAAGGCTTTGGACAGCAGGACGAGCAGTACTTC. It specifies CASSQGFGQQDEQYF.

This clonotype was detected many times. In DNA, the CDR3 is TGTGCCAGCAGCCGGGCTACCGGGATTAGGAACACTGAAGCTTTCTTT. Protein sequence: CASSRATGIRNTEAFF. The V call is TRBV12-3 or TRBV12-4, the J call TRBJ1-1; no clear D gene. The CDR3 spans 16 residues. The V end was cut by 6 bases, the J end by 1 base, with 18 bases between.

This clonotype was found many times. CDR3 nucleotides: TGTGCCAGCAGTTCGCGGCGCGAGCAGTACTTC. This sequence encodes CASSSRREQYF. This chain uses TRBV27 with TRBJ2-7; D uncertain. This CDR3 region has 11 residues. Germline CDR1 reads MNHEY; CDR2 reads SMNVEV (reference sequence). Trimming removed 4 bases at V and 6 bases at J, with 7 bases between.

As for this clonotype: A much larger clone lies a single base off, so this may be a read error. The chain uses TRBV28 and TRBJ2-7, with D possibly matching TRBD1 (6 bases). The CDR3 loop spans 16 amino acids. Germline loops: CDR1 MDHEN, CDR2 SYDVKM. Here the CDR3 DNA reads TGTGCCGGCAGTTTCCAGGGGACACGGAGCTCCTACGAGCAGTACTTC. Translating gives CAGSFQGTRSSYEQYF.

CDR3 in amino acids: CASSYRGQGEETQYF. The CDR3 bases are TGTGCCAGCAGTTACAGAGGACAGGGAGAAGAGACCCAGTACTTC. The chain recombines TRBV6-5 with TRBJ2-5; 8 nucleotides agree with TRBD1. This CDR3 comprises 15 residues. Germline V gives CDR1 MNHEY, CDR2 SVGAGI. V lost 2 bases, J lost 3 bases, and 5 bases stayed unmatched.

The table lists this clonotype with many counts. The chain couples TRBV28 to TRBJ2-5; 10 bases match TRBD2. This CDR3 contains 17 residues. The V and J ends lost 6 bases and 10 bases, in that order; junction bases with no gene match: 20. The germline V gene has CDR1 MDHEN and CDR2 SYDVKM. CDR3 in DNA: TGTGCCAGCAGCCGAATTACTAGCGGGATTTCAGAAGGGGACCAGTACTTC. It specifies CASSRITSGISEGDQYF.

V usage is TRBV4-1 and J usage is TRBJ2-7; 8 nucleotides align to TRBD2. Per germline, CDR1 MGHRA and CDR2 YSYEKL. The CDR3 covers 16 residues. The junction had 12 bases not matched to a gene; V was cut back by 4 bases and J by 4 bases. The CDR3 sequence: CASSLRPSRGAYEQYF. For the CDR3, the DNA is TGCGCCAGCAGCCTCCGCCCGTCGCGGGGGGCTTACGAGCAGTACTTC.

This sequence joins TRBV7-9 and TRBJ1-3; D unresolved. V dropped 3 bases and J dropped 0 bases, with 9 bases sitting between them. The CDR3 covers 15 residues. CDR1 is SEHNR, CDR2 FQNEAQ, per germline (reference sequence). The CDR3 loop is CASSFSSRSGNTIYF. The CDR3 bases are TGTGCCAGCAGCTTTTCATCCCGCTCTGGAAACACCATATATTTT.

In this sample, this clonotype turned up a few times. This chain uses TRBV10-3 with TRBJ1-1; 9 bases are a match to TRBD1. Trimming at V came to 8 bases and at J to 5 bases, leaving 9 bases not matched to a gene. This CDR3 has 14 residues. Germline V gene lookup returns CDR1 ENHRY and CDR2 SYGVKD. DNA of the CDR3: TGTGCCATCGGGGAACAGGGGGCTCGGACTGAAGCTTTCTTT. Encoded protein: CAIGEQGARTEAFF.

The chain combines TRBV6-2 or TRBV6-3 with TRBJ2-2; 8 bases agree with TRBD1. The CDR3 contains 22 residues. J gave up 0 bases and V 6 bases, and 24 bases lay outside the gene matches. From germline, CDR1 is MNHEY and CDR2 SVGEGT. CDR3 in DNA: TGTGCCAGCAGACGACCTCCAAACTCGGACAGGGCGCAACTTTCGAACACCGGGGAGCTGTTTTTT. It specifies CASRRPPNSDRAQLSNTGELFF.

This clonotype was observed a few times. The gene calls are TRBV20-1 and TRBJ1-2; tentatively, D is TRBD1 (6 bases). Germline values: CDR1 DFQATT, CDR2 SNEGSKA (reference sequence). This CDR3 is built from 14 residues. Trimming took off 1 base at V and 5 bases at J, with 14 bases between the two ends. The CDR3 coding sequence is TGCAGTGCTAGAGCGACACAGGGCCGGTATGGCTACACCTTC. Its translation: CSARATQGRYGYTF.

This clonotype was seen many times. The chain uses TRBV2 and TRBJ2-7; weak D call: TRBD1 (6 bases). CDR1 is SNHLY, CDR2 FYNNEI, per germline. The CDR3 length is 13 residues. V dropped 2 bases and J dropped 3 bases, with 8 bases sitting between them. The CDR3 spells CASSERGHYEQYF. CDR3 bases: TGTGCCAGCAGTGAAAGGGGACACTACGAGCAGTACTTC.

The chain combines TRBV20-1 with TRBJ2-7, with D possibly TRBD1 on 6 matching bases. The V end was cut by 0 bases, the J end by 2 bases, with 14 bases between. CDR3 length: 15 amino acids. Germline V CDR1 and CDR2: DFQATT, SNEGSKA (reference sequence). The DNA for the CDR3 is TGCAGTGCTAGAGATCCTGGACAGCAACCCTACGAGCAGTACTTC. It encodes CSARDPGQQPYEQYF.

The V gene is TRBV28, the J gene TRBJ1-1, with TRBD1 matching over 9 bases. Germline lookup yields CDR1 MDHEN and CDR2 SYDVKM. Losses at the gene ends were 6 bases for V and 9 bases for J; bases not matched to a gene: 5. CDR3 length: 12 amino acids. The CDR3 nucleotides read TGTGCCAGCAGGGACGGACAGGGGCAAGCTTTCTTT. Protein sequence: CASRDGQGQAFF.

This clonotype was counted at least ten times. The J gene is TRBJ1-4, the V gene TRBV5-1; TRBD1 matches at 8 bases. J was trimmed by 7 bases and V by 0 bases; bases with no gene match: 2. Germline values: CDR1 SGHRS, CDR2 YFSETQ. The CDR3 loop spans 14 amino acids. This chain's CDR3 is CASSLGQGSEKLFF. The CDR3 DNA reads as TGCGCCAGCAGCTTGGGACAGGGGAGTGAAAAACTGTTTTTT.

The sample holds many counts of this clonotype. This rearrangement joins TRBV3-1 to TRBJ1-1; no clear D gene. The CDR3 has 14 residues. The germline V and J ends were trimmed by 4 bases and 2 bases, with 11 bases remaining between them. Germline CDR1 reads LGHDT; CDR2 reads YNNKEL (reference sequence). The CDR3 region is CASSPPTSNTEAFF. CDR3 coding DNA: TGTGCCAGCAGCCCACCGACCTCAAACACTGAAGCTTTCTTT.

The J gene is TRBJ2-2, the V gene TRBV10-3; 12 nucleotides align to TRBD2. J gave up 0 bases and V 6 bases, and 14 bases lay outside the gene matches. The CDR3 is 20 amino acids. The germline V gene has CDR1 ENHRY and CDR2 SYGVKD. The CDR3 DNA is TGTGCCATCAGATTGACAGGTTGGACTAGCGGGACCCCGAACACCGGGGAGCTGTTTTTT. It is translated as CAIRLTGWTSGTPNTGELFF.